The 32 T cell receptor beta chains below come from one sample, sequenced in a study of blood T cell repertoires in COVID-19 (dated by TCRdb to about 2020). The library relied on the immunoSEQ multiplex PCR assay. TCRdb carries this immuneACCESS record with in-frame sequences only. Its versions omit some clonotypes, under half of them owing to an unresolved V gene in the studies checked, with the rest unexplained. Present in this sample are fewer than 35,000 clones, 80% to 90% of which were seen just once. The ten largest clones represent approximately 12% of the sample. Sequencing used peripheral blood. These receptors were obtained from a human donor in a cohort sampled during active COVID-19.

V usage is TRBV13 and J usage is TRBJ2-1; 12 nucleotides agree with TRBD2. J gave up 11 bases and V 5 bases, and 10 bases lay outside the gene matches. Germline V gene sequence: CDR1 PRHDT, CDR2 FYEKMQ (reference sequence). The CDR3 length is 15 residues. The CDR3 protein is CASSLGTSGPGQQFF. In DNA form, the CDR3 reads TGTGCCAGCAGCCTTGGGACTAGCGGGCCAGGGCAGCAGTTCTTC.

The chain links TRBV6-2 or TRBV6-3 to TRBJ2-5; 8 bases are shared with TRBD2. J gave up 2 bases and V 5 bases, and 7 bases lay outside the gene matches. This CDR3 has 15 residues. Per the germline V gene, CDR1 is MNHEY and CDR2 is SVGEGT. The CDR3 DNA reads TGTGCCAGCAGTAGGGCGGGGGGCCTGCAAGAGACCCAGTACTTC. It yields the protein CASSRAGGLQETQYF.

This chain connects TRBV6-5 to TRBJ2-7, with 7 bases identical to TRBD2. The ends lost 7 bases at V and 6 bases at J; junction bases unmatched: 12. The CDR3 sequence is 14 residues long. CDR1 and CDR2 (germline): MNHEY, SVGAGI. The CDR3 here is CASTTQTAGVEQYF. The CDR3 DNA sequence: TGTGCCAGCACGACCCAAACCGCGGGGGTCGAGCAGTACTTC.

J is TRBJ2-2 and V is TRBV19, with D tentatively TRBD2 (7 bases). Trimming removed 11 bases at V and 4 bases at J, with 20 bases between. Germline loops: CDR1 LNHDA, CDR2 SQIVND (reference sequence). CDR3 length: 15 amino acids. This chain's CDR3 is CASNSGGRGTGELFF. DNA for the CDR3: TGTGCCTCGAACTCGGGGGGCCGCGGCACCGGGGAGCTGTTTTTT.

The chain carries TRBV3-1 (or the pseudogene TRBV3-2) and TRBJ2-1, with a possible D match to TRBD2 (5 bases). Germline V gene sequence: CDR1 LGHDT, CDR2 YNNKEL (reference sequence). V lost 5 bases, J lost 5 bases, and 19 bases lay in between. This CDR3 comprises 16 residues. The CDR3 bases are TGTGCCAGCAGCTTCCGACGGGGTGGGAAGGACAATGAGCAGTTCTTC. Its protein is CASSFRRGGKDNEQFF.

CDR3 DNA sequence: TGTGCCAGCAGCACCGCGGCAGGGCCCTTTTCCTACGAGCAGTACTTC. Amino acids: CASSTAAGPFSYEQYF. This sequence joins TRBV7-6 and TRBJ2-7; a weak D match, TRBD1 (5 bases). The V and J ends lost 5 bases and 1 base respectively, with 18 bases between them. The length of the CDR3 is 16 residues. Looked up from germline, CDR1 is SGHVS and CDR2 is FNYEAQ.

V and J are TRBV5-1 and TRBJ2-1, with 8 bases that match TRBD2. CDR1 is SGHRS, CDR2 YFSETQ, per germline. The CDR3 is 15 amino acids. The trim removed 0 bases at V and 9 bases at J, leaving 8 bases unmatched. CDR3 protein: CASSLVPGGPGEQFF. CDR3 nucleotides: TGCGCCAGCAGCTTGGTTCCGGGGGGGCCAGGTGAGCAGTTCTTC.

This clone was counted once. The genes are TRBV4-3 and TRBJ2-1; 9 bases map to TRBD2. The trim removed 0 bases at V and 1 base at J, leaving 7 bases unmatched. Germline V gene lookup returns CDR1 LGHNA and CDR2 YSLEER. The CDR3 covers 18 residues. The CDR3 sequence is CASSQDLAGPRSYNEQFF. The CDR3, as DNA: TGCGCCAGCAGCCAAGACCTAGCGGGGCCCCGATCCTACAATGAGCAGTTCTTC.

CDR3 protein: CASSFSPGVDTQYF. CDR3 bases: TGTGCCAGCAGCTTCAGCCCCGGGGTAGATACGCAGTATTTT. The V call is TRBV7-3, the J call TRBJ2-3; D is possibly TRBD2 (5 bases). From germline, CDR1 is SGHTA and CDR2 FQGTGA. The CDR3 sequence is 14 residues long. V was trimmed by 3 bases and J by 5 bases, leaving 12 bases between them.

This chain joins TRBV7-9 and TRBJ1-5; D is undetermined. The CDR3 sequence is 14 residues long. Trimming took 6 bases from V and 7 from J, leaving 16 bases between them. Germline V lookup: CDR1 SEHNR, CDR2 FQNEAQ (reference sequence). The CDR3: CASSFSSPPQPQHF. CDR3 bases: TGTGCCAGCAGTTTTTCTTCCCCTCCCCAGCCCCAGCATTTT.

The V gene is TRBV10-2, the J gene TRBJ2-1; 12 positions agree with TRBD2. V trimming: 11 bases; J trimming: 7 bases; junction bases outside the gene matches: 9. Germline V gene sequence: CDR1 WSHSY, CDR2 SAAADI. This CDR3 region has 14 residues. The chain's CDR3 is CASRGLAGGNEQFF. CDR3 nucleotides: TGCGCCTCCCGGGGGCTAGCGGGGGGGAATGAGCAGTTCTTC.

This chain links TRBV28 with TRBJ2-5, with TRBD2 as a possible D gene (6 bases). Germline assignment: CDR1 MDHEN and CDR2 SYDVKM. Deletions cut 4 bases from V and 2 bases from J, with 14 bases between. The CDR3 spans 15 residues. For the CDR3, the DNA is TGTGCCAGCAGTTCCATCGGACTACCACAAGAGACCCAGTACTTC. Its translation is CASSSIGLPQETQYF.

The rearrangement uses TRBV3-1 (or the pseudogene TRBV3-2) and TRBJ1-6, with 7 bases identical to TRBD1. Germline trimming cut 6 bases from V and 4 bases from J; bases unmatched to any gene: 15. Germline V gene lookup returns CDR1 LGHDT and CDR2 YNNKEL (reference sequence). The CDR3 is 18 residues long. CDR3 nucleotide sequence: TGTGCCAGCAGACCAACAGGGGTCGCTACCGATTATAATTCACCCCTCCACTTT. Encoded protein: CASRPTGVATDYNSPLHF.

This clone was found a few times. The rearrangement joins TRBV11-2 to TRBJ2-4, with D perhaps TRBD1 (6 bases). This CDR3 is built from 15 residues. V lost 5 bases, J lost 5 bases, and 16 bases lay in between. The germline CDR1 and CDR2 sequences are SGHAT and FQNNGV. CDR3 loop: CASSTGWGLQNIQYF. The CDR3 DNA sequence: TGTGCCAGCAGCACAGGTTGGGGGCTGCAAAACATTCAGTACTTC.

V and J are TRBV5-1 and TRBJ1-1; TRBD1 agrees at 10 bases. This CDR3 contains 15 residues. Germline V gene data show CDR1 as SGHRS and CDR2 as YFSETQ. V shed 3 bases and J 0 bases; nucleotides not matched to a gene: 2. The CDR3 coding sequence is TGCGCCAGCAGCTGGGGACAGGGGATGAACACTGAAGCTTTCTTT. Translating gives CASSWGQGMNTEAFF.

The CDR3 nucleotides read TGTGCCAGCAGCACTCAGTGGGGGGACAATGAGCAGTTCTTC. Encoded protein: CASSTQWGDNEQFF. This rearrangement joins TRBV9 to TRBJ2-1, with D perhaps matching TRBD2 (6 bases). Looked up from germline, CDR1 is SGDLS and CDR2 is YYNGEE. The CDR3 is made up of 14 amino acids. V was cut by 4 bases and J by 5 bases, with 13 bases left in between.

J is TRBJ2-3 and V is TRBV9; 10 nucleotides agree with TRBD2. J lost 4 bases, V lost 2 bases, and 4 bases had no gene match. CDR1 is SGDLS, CDR2 YYNGEE, per germline. The CDR3 spans 15 residues. The CDR3 region is CASSVTSGVPDTQYF. DNA for the CDR3: TGTGCCAGCAGCGTCACTAGCGGGGTCCCAGATACGCAGTATTTT.

The rearrangement joins TRBV6-5 to TRBJ2-6; D perhaps matches TRBD1 (5 bases). Trimming pared 7 bases from V and 0 bases from J, leaving 10 bases between. Germline-derived CDR1 and CDR2 are MNHEY and SVGAGI. The CDR3 runs to 15 residues. The CDR3 is CASKGHNSGANVLTF. DNA for the CDR3: TGTGCCAGCAAAGGACACAACTCTGGGGCCAACGTCCTGACTTTC.

The chain is built from TRBV7-9 and TRBJ1-5; 11 nucleotides line up with TRBD1. The CDR3 length is 15 residues. V lost 5 bases to trimming and J lost 7 bases; unmatched junction nucleotides: 7. Germline values: CDR1 SEHNR, CDR2 FQNEAQ (reference sequence). In nucleotides, the CDR3 is TGTGCCAGCAGCCGGACAGGGGGCGGGAGACAGCCCCAGCATTTT. This sequence encodes CASSRTGGGRQPQHF.

This chain joins TRBV28 and TRBJ2-1; tentative D call: TRBD1 (7 bases). The CDR3 totals 16 residues. CDR1 MDHEN and CDR2 SYDVKM come from the germline V gene. V was clipped by 6 bases and J by 10 bases, with 25 bases between them. The CDR3 protein is CASRRLSSRGDWEQFF. The CDR3 bases are TGTGCCAGCAGACGTCTGTCATCCAGGGGGGACTGGGAGCAGTTCTTC.

The rearrangement joins TRBV6-1 to TRBJ2-3; TRBD1 agrees at 8 bases. Germline CDR1 is MNHNS and CDR2 is SASEGT. V gave up 4 bases and J gave up 4 bases; unmatched junction bases: 10. There are 16 residues in the CDR3. For the CDR3, the DNA is TGTGCCAGCAGTGCCACCGGGACAGGATTAGCAGATACGCAGTATTTT. Protein: CASSATGTGLADTQYF.

V is TRBV7-2 and J is TRBJ1-2, with D perhaps TRBD1 (5 bases). The CDR3 has 14 residues. Per germline, CDR1 SGHTA and CDR2 FQGNSA. V was shortened by 3 bases and J by 2 bases, with 10 bases between the two germline ends. The CDR3 region is CASSLGAGNYGYTF. The CDR3 region has the DNA TGTGCCAGCAGCTTGGGCGCAGGGAACTATGGCTACACCTTC.

The J gene is TRBJ2-1, the V gene TRBV5-4; TRBD2 matches at 13 bases. The germline V gene has CDR1 SGHNT and CDR2 YYREEE (reference sequence). CDR3 length: 15 residues. V trimming: 4 bases; J trimming: 7 bases; junction bases outside the gene matches: 5. This chain's CDR3 is CASSVTSGGANEQFF. The CDR3 nucleotides read TGTGCCAGCAGCGTAACTAGCGGGGGGGCGAATGAGCAGTTCTTC.

The chain uses TRBV5-1 and TRBJ2-2; D is perhaps TRBD1 (6 bases). The CDR3 has 15 residues. Germline V gene lookup returns CDR1 SGHRS and CDR2 YFSETQ. Trimming pared 2 bases from V and 6 bases from J, leaving 14 bases between. The CDR3 DNA is TGCGCCAGCAGCTTTACAGGGTCCGAGGCCGGGGAGCTGTTTTTT. This encodes CASSFTGSEAGELFF.

The V gene is TRBV15, the J gene TRBJ1-2, with no clear D. Germline values: CDR1 LNHNV, CDR2 YYDKDF (reference sequence). The V and J ends lost 0 bases and 5 bases respectively, with 13 bases between them. The CDR3 is 15 amino acids. This CDR3 reads CATSRERGRGYGYTF. CDR3 DNA sequence: TGTGCCACCAGCAGAGAACGAGGGCGAGGGTATGGCTACACCTTC.

This chain links TRBV7-2 with TRBJ2-2, with 7 bases identical to TRBD1. V trimming: 4 bases; J trimming: 4 bases; junction bases outside the gene matches: 15. This CDR3 has 18 amino acids. Germline loops: CDR1 SGHTA, CDR2 FQGNSA. The CDR3 loop is CASSSTRGQGDRTGELFF. The CDR3 DNA is TGTGCCAGCAGCTCCACTCGCGGTCAGGGGGATCGCACCGGGGAGCTGTTTTTT.

This rearrangement joins TRBV6-2 or TRBV6-3 to TRBJ2-5; TRBD1 matches 8 bases. The junction had 3 bases not matched to a gene; V was cut back by 2 bases and J by 1 base. CDR1 and CDR2 from the germline V gene are MNHEY and SVGEGT. CDR3 size: 15 residues. The CDR3 region has the DNA TGTGCCAGCAGTTACGGGGGACAGGTCCAAGAGACCCAGTACTTC. This sequence encodes CASSYGGQVQETQYF.

J is TRBJ1-3 and V is TRBV3-1 (or the pseudogene TRBV3-2), with D tentatively TRBD1 (6 bases). V lost 4 bases, J lost 1 base, and 11 bases lay in between. CDR3 length: 15 amino acids. Per the germline V gene, CDR1 is LGHDT and CDR2 is YNNKEL (reference sequence). The CDR3 sequence: CASSLDRTSGNTIYF. CDR3 in DNA: TGTGCCAGCAGCCTTGACAGGACTTCTGGAAACACCATATATTTT.

The rearrangement links TRBV10-2 to TRBJ1-5, with D unresolved. The CDR3 contains 12 residues. Germline CDR1 WSHSY, CDR2 SAAADI. V shed 8 bases and J shed 7 bases, with 12 bases lying between them. As DNA, the CDR3 is TGCGCCAGCGGACGTGGAGGGCAGCCCCAGCATTTT. This gives the protein CASGRGGQPQHF.

The V gene is TRBV29-1, the J gene TRBJ2-1; the match to TRBD2 covers 10 bases. CDR1 is SQVTM and CDR2 is ANQGSEA in the germline V gene. The length of the CDR3 is 14 residues. V gave up 4 bases and J gave up 11 bases; unmatched junction bases: 11. This CDR3 is CSVVKLAGQTQQFF. The CDR3 nucleotides are TGCAGCGTTGTAAAACTAGCGGGGCAGACTCAGCAGTTCTTC.

V is TRBV19 and J is TRBJ2-2, with 7 bases identical to TRBD2. J gave up 3 bases and V 3 bases, and 10 bases lay outside the gene matches. CDR3 length: 17 amino acids. Germline CDR1 and CDR2: LNHDA and SQIVND (reference sequence). DNA of the CDR3: TGTGCCAGTAGTATCGTGTGGGAGGGAGGGCACACCGGGGAGCTGTTTTTT. Encoded protein: CASSIVWEGGHTGELFF.

The V gene is TRBV20-1, the J gene TRBJ2-5; D not resolved. V gave up 3 bases and J gave up 5 bases, with 10 bases separating them. The CDR3 totals 12 residues. The germline gives CDR1 DFQATT, CDR2 SNEGSKA (reference sequence). The CDR3 DNA reads as TGCAGTGCTAGTTCTCGGTGGGAGACCCAGTACTTC. Its protein is CSASSRWETQYF.